Listed below are T cell receptor beta chains from one sample, sequenced in a study of shared clonotypes between healthy human individuals. TCRdb's table, derived via immunoSEQ multiplex PCR, lists solely in-frame clones and lacks some. Seen here are 500,000 to 700,000 clones, 85% to 95% observed once, and the top ten hold 0.095% to 0.14%. The sequencing sample was made of naive CD8+ T cells sorted from blood. These receptors all stem from a woman aged 25 to 39 in good health. Each CDR3 is given with its conserved first and last residue. D genes are given only for firm matches. Clone size is stated in some rows and not others, as once, few, many or a class when expanded.

clone size: -
V gene: TRBV19
D gene: TRBD1
J gene: TRBJ2-7
CDR3 DNA: TGTGCCAGTAGTATAGCAGGGGGCTCCTACGAGCAGTACTTC
CDR3 protein: CASSIAGGSYEQYF

clone size: -
V gene: TRBV18
D gene: -
J gene: TRBJ1-2
CDR3 DNA: TGTGCCAGCTCAGCTCTCTTGGGGGTAAGAGGCTACACCTTC
CDR3 protein: CASSALLGVRGYTF

clone size: -
V gene: TRBV5-6
D gene: -
J gene: TRBJ1-1
CDR3 DNA: TGTGCCAGCAGCTTGGGACGGAACACTGAAGCTTTCTTT
CDR3 protein: CASSLGRNTEAFF

clone size: -
V gene: TRBV27
D gene: -
J gene: TRBJ2-2
CDR3 DNA: TGTGCCAGCAGTTTACGTAGGGGCGATCCCGGGGAGCTGTTTTTT
CDR3 protein: CASSLRRGDPGELFF

clone size: -
V gene: TRBV27
D gene: -
J gene: TRBJ2-1
CDR3 DNA: TGTGCCAGCAGTTCCAAAAATCATAGAGGAGGGGCCTACAATGAGCAGTTCTTC
CDR3 protein: CASSSKNHRGGAYNEQFF

clone size: -
V gene: TRBV4-1
D gene: -
J gene: TRBJ2-1
CDR3 DNA: TGCGCCAGCAGCCAAGAGATTAGCTCATACAATGAGCAGTTCTTC
CDR3 protein: CASSQEISSYNEQFF

clone size: -
V gene: TRBV4-2
D gene: -
J gene: TRBJ2-2
CDR3 DNA: TGTGCCAGCAGCCAAACGGGACGGCTATACACCGGGGAGCTGTTTTTT
CDR3 protein: CASSQTGRLYTGELFF

clone size: -
V gene: TRBV5-6
D gene: TRBD2
J gene: TRBJ2-7
CDR3 DNA: TGTGCCAGCAGCTTCGGGGACTATAGGGGCGAGCAGTACTTC
CDR3 protein: CASSFGDYRGEQYF

clone size: -
V gene: TRBV4-2
D gene: TRBD1
J gene: TRBJ2-4
CDR3 DNA: TGTGCCAGCAGCCATAAGACAGGGGGCTTGTTAAACATTCAGTACTTC
CDR3 protein: CASSHKTGGLLNIQYF

clone size: -
V gene: TRBV5-1
D gene: TRBD2
J gene: TRBJ2-2
CDR3 DNA: TGCGCCAGCAGCTTGGGGCCAGCGGGGATCGCGAACACCGGGGAGCTGTTTTTT
CDR3 protein: CASSLGPAGIANTGELFF

clone size: -
V gene: TRBV6-1
D gene: -
J gene: TRBJ1-5
CDR3 DNA: TGTGCCAGCAGTGAAGATACGGGCCCCAATCAGCCCCAGCATTTT
CDR3 protein: CASSEDTGPNQPQHF

clone size: -
V gene: TRBV5-6
D gene: -
J gene: TRBJ2-2
CDR3 DNA: TGTGCCAGCAGCTTGTCAGGGATCGGGGAGCTGTTTTTT
CDR3 protein: CASSLSGIGELFF

clone size: -
V gene: TRBV6-6
D gene: TRBD1
J gene: TRBJ1-5
CDR3 DNA: TGTGCCAGCAGTTACTCGGACAGGTATAGCAATCAGCCCCAGCATTTT
CDR3 protein: CASSYSDRYSNQPQHF

clone size: -
V gene: TRBV28
D gene: -
J gene: TRBJ1-5
CDR3 DNA: TGTGCCAGCAGTTGGACCGGTAGCAATCAGCCCCAGCATTTT
CDR3 protein: CASSWTGSNQPQHF

clone size: -
V gene: TRBV4-2
D gene: -
J gene: TRBJ1-6
CDR3 DNA: TGTGCCAGCAGCCAAGATGCAGGGATAGGCTCACCCCTCCACTTT
CDR3 protein: CASSQDAGIGSPLHF

clone size: -
V gene: TRBV19
D gene: -
J gene: TRBJ2-5
CDR3 DNA: TGTGCCAGTAGAAGAATAGGTGGGGCCCAAAAGGAGACCCAGTACTTC
CDR3 protein: CASRRIGGAQKETQYF

clone size: -
V gene: TRBV5-1
D gene: TRBD1
J gene: TRBJ2-2
CDR3 DNA: TGCGCCAGCAGCTTAGACGGGACAGGGGGTGAGGCCGGGGAGCTGTTTTTT
CDR3 protein: CASSLDGTGGEAGELFF

clone size: -
V gene: TRBV5-8
D gene: -
J gene: TRBJ1-5
CDR3 DNA: TGTGCCAGCAGCTTCGGCAGAGGTAATCAGCCCCAGCATTTT
CDR3 protein: CASSFGRGNQPQHF

clone size: -
V gene: TRBV7-9
D gene: -
J gene: TRBJ1-4
CDR3 DNA: TGTGCCAGCAGCCTAAACAGGGAAGTAGGTGAAAAACTGTTTTTT
CDR3 protein: CASSLNREVGEKLFF

clone size: -
V gene: TRBV5-6
D gene: -
J gene: TRBJ2-7
CDR3 DNA: TGTGCCAGCAGCTTGGCCTACAGATCCTACGAGCAGTACTTC
CDR3 protein: CASSLAYRSYEQYF

clone size: once
V gene: TRBV27
D gene: TRBD2
J gene: TRBJ2-7
CDR3 DNA: TGTGCCAGCAGCCCGGGACTAGCGGGAGATGAGCAGTACTTC
CDR3 protein: CASSPGLAGDEQYF

clone size: once
V gene: TRBV4-1
D gene: -
J gene: TRBJ2-1
CDR3 DNA: TGCGCCAGCTTCCAGGGGCGTGAGCAGTTCTTC
CDR3 protein: CASFQGREQFF

clone size: -
V gene: TRBV2
D gene: -
J gene: TRBJ1-2
CDR3 DNA: TGTGCCAGCAGTGAAGGATGGAGTTCCTATGGCTACACCTTC
CDR3 protein: CASSEGWSSYGYTF

clone size: -
V gene: TRBV5-6
D gene: -
J gene: TRBJ2-7
CDR3 DNA: TGTGCCAGCAGCTTAGGGCAGGGCTATTCCTACGAGCAGTACTTC
CDR3 protein: CASSLGQGYSYEQYF

clone size: -
V gene: TRBV2
D gene: -
J gene: TRBJ2-3
CDR3 DNA: TGTGCCAGCAGTGAAGCCCCAGGATGGGGGGCTCTCACAGATACGCAGTATTTT
CDR3 protein: CASSEAPGWGALTDTQYF

clone size: -
V gene: TRBV7-6
D gene: -
J gene: TRBJ2-7
CDR3 DNA: TGTGCCAGCAGCTTAGAGACAGTATCCGAGCAGTACTTC
CDR3 protein: CASSLETVSEQYF

clone size: -
V gene: TRBV27
D gene: -
J gene: TRBJ1-1
CDR3 DNA: TGTGCCACCCGGGGGCAAATTCTGAACACTGAAGCTTTCTTT
CDR3 protein: CATRGQILNTEAFF

clone size: few
V gene: TRBV6-4
D gene: -
J gene: TRBJ2-7
CDR3 DNA: TGTGCCAGCAGTGACTCGTCGGGAGCTTCGTCCGAGCAGTACTTC
CDR3 protein: CASSDSSGASSEQYF

clone size: -
V gene: TRBV28
D gene: TRBD1
J gene: TRBJ1-5
CDR3 DNA: TGTGCCAGCAGCTTAAAACAGGGGAGAAATCAGCCCCAGCATTTT
CDR3 protein: CASSLKQGRNQPQHF

clone size: -
V gene: TRBV7-9
D gene: -
J gene: TRBJ1-3
CDR3 DNA: TGTGCCAGCAGCTTACAGGGAGACCCGGCCTCTGGAAACACCATATATTTT
CDR3 protein: CASSLQGDPASGNTIYF

clone size: -
V gene: TRBV14
D gene: -
J gene: TRBJ2-7
CDR3 DNA: TGTGCCAGCAGCCTCGTGAGGGCGGGATACGAGCAGTACTTC
CDR3 protein: CASSLVRAGYEQYF

clone size: -
V gene: TRBV4-1
D gene: -
J gene: TRBJ2-1
CDR3 DNA: TGCGCCAGCAGCCACGGGACTGGCAATGAGCAGTTCTTC
CDR3 protein: CASSHGTGNEQFF

clone size: few
V gene: TRBV25-1
D gene: -
J gene: TRBJ1-2
CDR3 DNA: TGTGCCAGCAGTGGTCCGGGACGTCCGAACTATGGCTACACCTTC
CDR3 protein: CASSGPGRPNYGYTF

clone size: -
V gene: TRBV6-5
D gene: -
J gene: TRBJ1-2
CDR3 DNA: TGTGCCAGCAGTTACTCGATTTCTGACTATGGCTACACCTTC
CDR3 protein: CASSYSISDYGYTF

clone size: few
V gene: TRBV29-1
D gene: -
J gene: TRBJ1-1
CDR3 DNA: TGCAGCGGGACAGCCATGAACACTGAAGCTTTCTTT
CDR3 protein: CSGTAMNTEAFF

clone size: -
V gene: TRBV7-9
D gene: -
J gene: TRBJ1-2
CDR3 DNA: TGTGCCAGCAGCTTAAGCGGGAATGGCTACACCTTC
CDR3 protein: CASSLSGNGYTF

clone size: -
V gene: TRBV9
D gene: TRBD2
J gene: TRBJ2-1
CDR3 DNA: TGTGCCAGCAGCGCGTCGGGACTAGCGGGAGGGTATGAGCAGTTCTTC
CDR3 protein: CASSASGLAGGYEQFF

clone size: -
V gene: TRBV29-1
D gene: -
J gene: TRBJ2-7
CDR3 DNA: TGCAGCGTTGTCGGAGGGGGAAGCTACGAGCAGTACTTC
CDR3 protein: CSVVGGGSYEQYF

clone size: -
V gene: TRBV28
D gene: TRBD2
J gene: TRBJ2-3
CDR3 DNA: TGTGCCAGCAGTTTTCCGACCGGACTAGCATCTTACCTAGCGGGAGAAGGGGATACGCAGTATTTT
CDR3 protein: CASSFPTGLASYLAGEGDTQYF

clone size: -
V gene: TRBV10-2
D gene: -
J gene: TRBJ2-7
CDR3 DNA: TGCGCCAGCAGTGTAGGGGGAGGGTGGTACGAGCAGTACTTC
CDR3 protein: CASSVGGGWYEQYF

clone size: -
V gene: TRBV25-1
D gene: TRBD1
J gene: TRBJ1-2
CDR3 DNA: TGTGCCAGCAGTGCCGGGACAGGGAGGATCTATGGCTACACCTTC
CDR3 protein: CASSAGTGRIYGYTF